These T cell receptor beta chains were read from a single sample in a study of T cell responses to AZD1222 COVID-19 vaccine. TCRdb keeps only in-frame clones here, not all; method: immunoSEQ multiplex PCR. This sample has 120,000 to 150,000 clones; around nine tenths occur once, and the top ten carry about 3%. The sequences come from peripheral blood, collected on day 0 of MenACWY control vaccination. Receptors were obtained from an adult in good health. The CDR3 runs from the conserved cysteine through the conserved F or W. A D gene is named only where the DNA matches it firmly. Clone sizes are given selectively: once, few, many, or a class where the clone is expanded.

v_gene	d_gene	j_gene	abundance	CDR3nt	CDR3aa
TRBV6-5	TRBD1	TRBJ1-5	.	TGTGCCAGCAGCACCACAGGGGGCAGTCAGCCCCAGCATTTT	CASSTTGGSQPQHF
TRBV5-1	.	TRBJ2-7	.	TGCGCCAGCAGCGTGACTCCAACTTCCTACGAGCAGTACTTC	CASSVTPTSYEQYF
TRBV20-1	.	TRBJ1-2	.	TGCAGTGCTAGAGACGGGGGCTACACCTTC	CSARDGGYTF
TRBV6-5	.	TRBJ1-5	.	TGTGCCAGCAGTCCCCTCGGGGCCGCTCAGCCCCAGCATTTT	CASSPLGAAQPQHF
TRBV7-8	.	TRBJ1-1	once	TGTGCCAGCAGCTTAGAGGCCCGTCAGAACACTGAAGCTTTCTTT	CASSLEARQNTEAFF
TRBV24-1	TRBD2	TRBJ2-1	.	TGTGCCACCCAAACCTCTTCCCGAGGACTAGCGGGAGGGGGGAATGAGCAGTTCTTC	CATQTSSRGLAGGGNEQFF
TRBV27	.	TRBJ1-2	.	TGTGCCAGCAGCCGAATCCAGGGCTATGGCTACACCTTC	CASSRIQGYGYTF
TRBV20-1	.	TRBJ1-2	few	TGCAGTGCTAGTTCAGAAGCTAACTATGGCTACACCTTC	CSASSEANYGYTF
TRBV20-1	TRBD1	TRBJ1-2	.	TGCAGTGCTAGTAGACAGGGGGTGAACTATGGCTACACCTTC	CSASRQGVNYGYTF
TRBV5-1	.	TRBJ2-3	.	TGCGCCAGCAGCTTACAGGGCCCAGAAGATACGCAGTATTTT	CASSLQGPEDTQYF
TRBV5-1	.	TRBJ2-5	.	TGCGCCAGCAGCCCCCTAGCCCGGGGGCAGACCCAGTACTTC	CASSPLARGQTQYF
TRBV2	.	TRBJ2-6	.	TGTGCCAGCAGCACTACTTTGGCAGGAGCTGGGGCCAACGTCCTGACTTTC	CASSTTLAGAGANVLTF
TRBV30	TRBD1	TRBJ1-2	.	TGTGCCTGGAGTGTCCGGACAGGGTCGTGGGGCTACACCTTC	CAWSVRTGSWGYTF
TRBV18	TRBD2	TRBJ2-1	.	TGTGCCAGCTCACCAACTAGCGCCGGGGGGAATGAGCAGTTCTTC	CASSPTSAGGNEQFF
TRBV7-8	.	TRBJ1-5	.	TGTGCCAGCAGCTTAGCGGCTGGCCGGCCCCAGCATTTT	CASSLAAGRPQHF
TRBV6-6	TRBD2	TRBJ2-5	.	TGTGCCAGCACCCCCCCGGGGGGACGGACCCAGTACTTC	CASTPPGGRTQYF